One sample yielded the 20 T cell receptor beta chains listed below, sequenced in a study of T-cell memory formation after mild COVID-19. TCRdb reprocessed the 5' RACE reads via MiXCR and lists one record per CDR3 protein. This sample has 90,000 to 120,000 distinct CDR3 sequences, with about an eighth found just once. The sequencing input was PBMCs or a T cell subset sorted from them (not recorded which). The origin of the receptors is a man between 18 and 29 years old who had mild COVID-19 (a few samples of this study predate the infection). Cell type and time point are not known.

The chain joins TRBV7-2 to TRBJ2-7, with TRBD2 matching 8 bases. This CDR3 spans 15 amino acids. Germline V CDR1 and CDR2: SGHTA, FQGNSA. With 3 bases clipped from V and 3 bases from J, the junction kept 7 bases outside the gene matches. DNA for the CDR3: TGTGCCAGCAGCTTTCGCGGGGGGAATCTCTACGAGCAGTACTTC. Its translation: CASSFRGGNLYEQYF.

The chain links TRBV5-4 to TRBJ2-3, with TRBD2 as a possible D gene (6 bases). Germline V gives CDR1 SGHNT, CDR2 YYREEE (reference sequence). V was pared by 4 bases and J by 6 bases, with 21 bases between. The CDR3 has 16 amino acids. The CDR3 DNA is TGTGCCAGCAGCGTACCCGGGAGCTTGAATAGGGATACGCAGTATTTT. Its translation: CASSVPGSLNRDTQYF. Variable domain in full (rest from reference TRBV5-4 and TRBJ2-3): ETGVTQSPTHLIKTRGQQVTLRCSSQSGHNTVSWYQQALGQGPQFIFQYYREEENGRGNFPPRFSGLQFPNYSSELNVNALELDDSALYLCASSVPGSLNRDTQYFGPGTRLTVL.

This clonotype was found a few times. The chain links TRBV7-8 to TRBJ1-5; 7 bases agree with TRBD1. The CDR3 is 14 residues long. V gave up 4 bases and J gave up 4 bases; unmatched junction bases: 4. In germline, CDR1 is SGHVS, CDR2 FQNEAQ. The CDR3 is CASSSPGGNQPQHF. Here the CDR3 DNA reads TGTGCCAGCAGCTCCCCAGGGGGGAATCAGCCCCAGCATTTT.

V gene TRBV10-3 combines with J gene TRBJ1-1; D uncertain. There are 14 residues in the CDR3. CDR1 and CDR2 (germline): ENHRY, SYGVKD. V lost 6 bases to trimming and J lost 4 bases, with 15 bases between them. Here the CDR3 DNA reads TGTGCCATCAGCAGCAAGGGTGGCGGCACTGAAGCTTTCTTT. Translation: CAISSKGGGTEAFF.

The chain has TRBV15 and TRBJ1-5; a weak D match, TRBD1 (6 bases). Trimming shortened V by 5 bases and J by 7 bases, and 18 bases separated the two germline ends. CDR3 size: 15 residues. Germline V gene lookup returns CDR1 LNHNV and CDR2 YYDKDF (reference sequence). The CDR3 here is CATSQSRGSAQPQHF. CDR3 in DNA: TGTGCCACCAGCCAGAGCAGGGGTTCGGCCCAGCCCCAGCATTTT.

This clonotype has just a few counts. The chain uses TRBV4-1 and TRBJ2-7; 7 nucleotides match TRBD1. Looked up from germline, CDR1 is MGHRA and CDR2 is YSYEKL. V shed 4 bases, J shed 0 bases, and the junction held 3 bases outside the gene matches. The CDR3 consists of 14 residues. The CDR3 is CASSPGQSSYEQYF. In nucleotides, the CDR3 is TGCGCCAGCAGCCCGGGACAGAGCTCCTACGAGCAGTACTTC.

The chain combines TRBV6-2 or TRBV6-3 with TRBJ2-5; no clear D gene. The V end was cut by 8 bases, the J end by 7 bases, with 14 bases between. The V gene's germline CDR1 is MNHEY and CDR2 SVGEGT. The CDR3 sequence is 12 residues long. As DNA, the CDR3 is TGTGCCAGCGGGTACCCGACCGGGACCCAGTACTTC. Translating gives CASGYPTGTQYF.

The gene calls are TRBV4-2 and TRBJ1-5; tentative D call: TRBD1 (6 bases). The V end was cut by 5 bases, the J end by 4 bases, with 18 bases between. The CDR3 has 16 amino acids. Germline lookup yields CDR1 LGHNA and CDR2 YNFKEQ. The CDR3 reads CASSGSETGPNQPQHF. For the CDR3, the DNA is TGTGCCAGCAGCGGGTCTGAGACAGGCCCTAATCAGCCCCAGCATTTT.

The V and J genes are TRBV4-1 and TRBJ1-1; 9 nucleotides line up with TRBD1. Germline V lookup: CDR1 MGHRA, CDR2 YSYEKL. CDR3 size: 15 residues. The trim removed 3 bases at V and 9 bases at J, leaving 11 bases unmatched. The CDR3 here is CASSHPGQGLSQAFF. The DNA for the CDR3 is TGCGCCAGCAGCCACCCGGGACAGGGTTTGTCTCAAGCTTTCTTT.

Ten or more counts support this clonotype. This chain connects TRBV7-2 to TRBJ2-7, with TRBD1 matching 10 bases. J lost 3 bases, V lost 4 bases, and 3 bases had no gene match. The CDR3 length is 14 residues. The germline V gene encodes CDR1 SGHTA and CDR2 FQGNSA. This chain's CDR3 is CASSWTGGGYEQYF. As DNA, the CDR3 is TGTGCCAGCAGCTGGACAGGGGGTGGCTACGAGCAGTACTTC.

This clonotype was counted only a few times. CDR3 in amino acids: CASSSRTSGGAKKSYEQYF. For the CDR3, the DNA is TGTGCCAGCAGCTCCCGGACTAGCGGGGGGGCCAAAAAGTCCTACGAGCAGTACTTC. The chain combines TRBV6-2 or TRBV6-3 with TRBJ2-7, with 15 bases fitting TRBD2. CDR3 length: 19 amino acids. The J segment lost 1 base and the V segment lost 6 bases, leaving 13 bases of the junction unmatched. The germline CDR1 and CDR2 sequences are MNHEY and SVGEGT.

The chain is built from TRBV20-1 and TRBJ2-3; 8 bases are shared with TRBD2. The trim removed 7 bases at V and 0 bases at J, leaving 18 bases unmatched. The CDR3 has 18 amino acids. Germline CDR1 and CDR2: DFQATT and SNEGSKA (reference sequence). The CDR3 protein is CSVSGFFVGGASTDTQYF. The CDR3 DNA reads TGCAGTGTCAGCGGCTTTTTTGTCGGGGGGGCTAGCACAGATACGCAGTATTTT.

The sample holds a few counts of this clonotype. This chain uses TRBV4-2 with TRBJ2-3; 7 nucleotides line up with TRBD2. Per germline, CDR1 LGHNA and CDR2 YNFKEQ. CDR3 length: 17 amino acids. Losses at the gene ends were 1 base for V and 3 bases for J; bases not matched to a gene: 10. CDR3 nucleotide sequence: TGTGCCAGCAGCCAAGGAGGGCTAGCGGCCTCAACAGATACGCAGTATTTT. Amino acid sequence: CASSQGGLAASTDTQYF.

The CDR3 reads CASSLKGVGTGELFF. CDR3 in DNA: TGTGCCAGCAGTTTAAAGGGAGTGGGCACCGGGGAGCTGTTTTTT. The chain employs TRBV12-3 or TRBV12-4 and TRBJ2-2; tentatively, D is TRBD2 (5 bases). The CDR3 spans 15 residues. Trimming shortened V by 2 bases and J by 4 bases, and 11 bases separated the two germline ends.

The chain joins TRBV7-6 to TRBJ2-2, with D perhaps matching TRBD1 (6 bases). The germline V gene has CDR1 SGHVS and CDR2 FNYEAQ. This CDR3 is built from 13 residues. Trimming stripped 6 bases from V and 7 bases from J, with 12 bases between. The CDR3 reads CASRNRDDGELFF. For the CDR3, the DNA is TGTGCCAGCAGAAACAGGGATGACGGGGAGCTGTTTTTT.

This clonotype has ten or more counts. This chain joins TRBV27 and TRBJ1-6; D remains ambiguous. CDR3 length equals 15 residues. The germline gives CDR1 MNHEY, CDR2 SMNVEV (reference sequence). V dropped 5 bases and J dropped 3 bases, with 11 bases sitting between them. The CDR3 loop is CASSPLANYNSPLHF. CDR3 bases: TGTGCCAGCAGTCCCCTCGCGAACTATAATTCACCCCTCCACTTT.

The table lists this clonotype with a few counts. The V and J genes are TRBV3-1 and TRBJ1-2; a possible D gene is TRBD1 (6 bases). V shed 5 bases and J shed 3 bases, with 19 bases lying between them. Germline CDR1 and CDR2: LGHDT and YNNKEL (reference sequence). The CDR3 sequence is 16 residues long. In nucleotides, the CDR3 is TGTGCCAGCAGCTATAGTGGACAGACTGTGTACTATGGCTACACCTTC. Protein: CASSYSGQTVYYGYTF. Filled out from reference TRBV3-1 and TRBJ1-2, the complete variable domain reads DTAVSQTPKYLVTQMGNDKSIKCEQNLGHDTMYWYKQDSKKFLKIMFSYNNKELIINETVPNRFSPKSPDKAHLNLHINSLELGDSAVYFCASSYSGQTVYYGYTFGSGTRLTVV.

The chain couples TRBV6-2 or TRBV6-3 to TRBJ2-7; 12 bases fit TRBD1. The germline CDR1 and CDR2 sequences are MNHEY and SVGEGT. This CDR3 is 14 amino acids long. J lost 5 bases, V lost 7 bases, and 6 bases had no gene match. Here the CDR3 reads CASKTGTGGNEQYF. Written as DNA, the CDR3 is TGTGCCAGCAAGACCGGGACAGGGGGCAACGAGCAGTACTTC.

This clonotype came up many times. The V and J genes are TRBV27 and TRBJ1-1; TRBD1 matches at 9 bases. Trimming at V came to 7 bases and at J to 1 base, leaving 4 bases not matched to a gene. Germline values: CDR1 MNHEY, CDR2 SMNVEV (reference sequence). The CDR3 spans 14 residues. CDR3 loop: CASILTGGNTEAFF. The CDR3, as DNA: TGTGCCAGCATCTTGACAGGGGGGAACACTGAAGCTTTCTTT.

V usage is TRBV5-4 and J usage is TRBJ2-1; 7 nucleotides match TRBD1. This CDR3 contains 14 residues. V was pared by 7 bases and J by 7 bases, with 11 bases of the junction left unmatched. From germline, CDR1 is SGHNT and CDR2 YYREEE (reference sequence). The DNA for the CDR3 is TGTGCCAGCGGATCGACAGGGTTAGGGAATGAGCAGTTCTTC. It encodes CASGSTGLGNEQFF.